This T cell receptor beta chain was captured in a study of cytomegalovirus exposure and HLA in healthy donors. In the PCR, 60 Vbeta and 13 Jbeta primers were used. Only in-frame clones appear in the TCRdb table, and some are missing; sequencing was by immunoSEQ multiplex PCR. The sample records about 140,000 clones, approximately 80% being singletons. Germline V CDR1 and CDR2: MDHEN, SYDVKM. Losses at the gene ends were 2 bases for V and 2 bases for J; bases not matched to a gene: 0. CDR3 length equals 13 residues. This rearrangement joins TRBV28 to TRBJ2-7, with 7 bases aligning to TRBD1. Sequencing was performed on PBMCs. This clonotype was obtained from a woman aged 40-49 years in good health and CMV-seropositive. The CDR3 DNA follows: TGTGCCAGCAGTTTAAGGGGGCCCTACGAGCAGTACTTC. This gives the protein CASSLRGPYEQYF.